These T cell receptor beta chains were read from a single sample in a study of cytomegalovirus exposure and HLA in healthy donors. Using immunoSEQ multiplex PCR, the repertoire was profiled, and TCRdb retains in-frame clones only, with some absent. The sample shows about 110,000 clones, roughly 84% of them seen only once. The sample comprised PBMCs. All receptors derive from a woman between 18 and 29 years old in good health and CMV-seronegative. CDR3s include the opening cysteine and the closing phenylalanine or tryptophan. Fields, in order: V gene, clone size, D gene, J gene, CDR3 DNA, CDR3 protein. The D gene is left open where the match is weak. Rows may omit the clone size; those that give it use once, few, many or a size class.

TRBV27	-	-	TRBJ1-2	TGTGCCAGCAGTTTACGAGGGAACTATGGCTACACCTTC	CASSLRGNYGYTF
TRBV4-1	few	TRBD1	TRBJ2-7	TGCGCCAGCAGCCCGGGACAGGGGGCTGAGCAGTACTTC	CASSPGQGAEQYF
TRBV7-3	-	TRBD1	TRBJ1-1	TGTGCCAGCAAGGACAGGAAGGAGGGTGAAGCTTTCTTT	CASKDRKEGEAFF
TRBV9	-	-	TRBJ1-2	TGTGCCAGCAGCGTAGAGGCGGAAGCCTATGGCTACACCTTC	CASSVEAEAYGYTF
TRBV6-1	-	-	TRBJ2-7	TGTGCCAGCAGTGAACCGACAGTCTACGAGCAGTACTTC	CASSEPTVYEQYF
TRBV19	-	-	TRBJ2-5	TGTGCCAGCAGGGGAGAGACCCAGTACTTC	CASRGETQYF
TRBV7-9	once	-	TRBJ2-7	TGTGCCAGCAGCTTAGGGCTGAACGAGCAGTACTTC	CASSLGLNEQYF
TRBV2	-	TRBD1	TRBJ1-6	TGTGCCAGCACACGGGACAGCCTTCCTAATTCACCCCTCCACTTT	CASTRDSLPNSPLHF
TRBV27	-	TRBD1	TRBJ2-7	TGTGCCAGCAGTATCCGGGACAGGGCCGAGCAGTACTTC	CASSIRDRAEQYF
TRBV9	-	TRBD1	TRBJ1-2	TGTGCCAGCAGCCCCGGACAGGGGATAGATGGCTACACCTTC	CASSPGQGIDGYTF
TRBV6-5	-	-	TRBJ2-5	TGTGCCAGGGCCAGGGTCCAAGAGACCCAGTACTTC	CARARVQETQYF
TRBV27	-	TRBD2	TRBJ2-1	TGTGCCAGCAGTATACTAAACCGGGACTACCAATACAATGAGCAGTTCTTC	CASSILNRDYQYNEQFF
TRBV2	once	-	TRBJ1-5	TGTGCCAGCAGTGAGACACTCAATCAGCCCCAGCATTTT	CASSETLNQPQHF
TRBV27	-	-	TRBJ2-3	TGTGCCAGCAGTTCCGGACAGACCACAGATACGCAGTATTTT	CASSSGQTTDTQYF
TRBV27	-	-	TRBJ1-5	TGTGCCAGCAGTTTTTCGGGGGGCAATCAGCCCCAGCATTTT	CASSFSGGNQPQHF
TRBV6-5	few	TRBD2	TRBJ2-1	TGTGCCAGCACCTCGGGACTGGGAGGGGAGCAGTTCTTC	CASTSGLGGEQFF
TRBV11-2	once	-	TRBJ2-1	TGTGCCAGCAGCTTAACATTGAACAATGAGCAGTTCTTC	CASSLTLNNEQFF
TRBV4-2	-	-	TRBJ1-1	TGTGCCAGCAGCCATCGTGTAAACTTTGAAGCTTTCTTT	CASSHRVNFEAFF
TRBV2	-	-	TRBJ1-2	TGTGCCAGCAGTCGGTACCTCGGGGGGGAAGACTACACCTTC	CASSRYLGGEDYTF
TRBV27	-	-	TRBJ2-1	TGTGCCAGCAGGGACAGTTCCTACAATGAGCAGTTCTTC	CASRDSSYNEQFF
TRBV7-6	-	-	TRBJ1-2	TGTGCCAGCAGCTCAACACACTCAGGAGGCTACACCTTC	CASSSTHSGGYTF
TRBV11-3	few	-	TRBJ2-7	TGTGCCAGCAGCTTAGATACCCTCGCGGGGGCGTCGGGAGAGCAGTACTTC	CASSLDTLAGASGEQYF
TRBV27	-	-	TRBJ2-1	TGTGCCAGCAGTACAGTGGCTCGGGAGCAGTTCTTC	CASSTVAREQFF
TRBV25-1	-	TRBD2	TRBJ2-5	TGTGCCAGCAGCCACACTAGCGGGGGGAAGTCGGAGACCCAGTACTTC	CASSHTSGGKSETQYF
TRBV6-6	once	TRBD1	TRBJ1-1	TGTGCCAGCAGGTCGGACAGGCGGGCTTTCTTT	CASRSDRRAFF
TRBV7-9	-	-	TRBJ1-2	TGTGCCAGCAGCAATCGTGAATCTCGGGGGATCTATGGCTACACCTTC	CASSNRESRGIYGYTF
TRBV9	-	-	TRBJ1-2	TGTGCCAGCAGCGTCAACAGCAACTATGGCTACACCTTC	CASSVNSNYGYTF
TRBV5-1	-	-	TRBJ2-5	TGCGCCAGCAGCTTGGTCGCGGAAACCCAGTACTTC	CASSLVAETQYF
TRBV5-1	-	TRBD1	TRBJ1-2	TGCGCCAGCAGCTTTACAGGGGGCTTGGAAGGCTACACCTTC	CASSFTGGLEGYTF
TRBV5-4	-	-	TRBJ1-4	TGTGCCAGCAGCTTCTTGGCAGGGACATCCTCTCCTAATGAAAAACTGTTTTTT	CASSFLAGTSSPNEKLFF
TRBV6-5	-	-	TRBJ1-6	TGTGCCAGCAGTCCTGCAGGGAATTCACCCCTCCACTTT	CASSPAGNSPLHF
TRBV5-1	-	-	TRBJ1-1	TGCGCCAGCAGCTCGAGGACAGCGAACACTGAAGCTTTCTTT	CASSSRTANTEAFF
TRBV5-1	-	TRBD1	TRBJ1-6	TGCGCCAGCAGCGGACAGGATAATTCACCCCTCCACTTT	CASSGQDNSPLHF
TRBV4-1	-	TRBD1	TRBJ1-1	TGCGCCAGCAGCCAAGACTCCATAATATTGGGACAGGAGAACACTGAAGCTTTCTTT	CASSQDSIILGQENTEAFF
TRBV18	-	-	TRBJ1-6	TGTGCCAGCTCACGAGCGGGAGGGTTGGGTGATAATTCACCCCTCCACTTT	CASSRAGGLGDNSPLHF